This T cell receptor (beta chain) was recorded in a study of a mutant IDH1 vaccine in newly diagnosed glioma. The CDR3 runs to 21 residues. V gave up 5 bases and J gave up 2 bases; unmatched junction bases: 24. Germline-derived CDR1 and CDR2 are MNHEY and SMNVEV (reference sequence). Sequenced by immunoSEQ multiplex PCR; TCRdb stores in-frame clones only, minus some. The table records about 65,000 clones, 81% of them present only once. Time point indicated: week 35, safety follow-up. It was 300 ug of mutant IDH1 20-mer peptide that made up each vaccine dose, given with topical imiquimod. As for this clone: The antigen remains unidentified.

Sequencing was performed on PBMCs, taken from a glioma patient whose treatment included an IDH1 peptide vaccine. The V gene is TRBV27, the J gene TRBJ2-1; TRBD2 matches 7 bases. This receptor was identified in a man aged 40-49 years with glioma. The CDR3 loop is CASSPHPVPGPGGGTYNEQFF. DNA of the CDR3: TGTGCCAGCAGTCCCCACCCAGTCCCGGGCCCGGGGGGAGGCACCTACAATGAGCAGTTCTTC.